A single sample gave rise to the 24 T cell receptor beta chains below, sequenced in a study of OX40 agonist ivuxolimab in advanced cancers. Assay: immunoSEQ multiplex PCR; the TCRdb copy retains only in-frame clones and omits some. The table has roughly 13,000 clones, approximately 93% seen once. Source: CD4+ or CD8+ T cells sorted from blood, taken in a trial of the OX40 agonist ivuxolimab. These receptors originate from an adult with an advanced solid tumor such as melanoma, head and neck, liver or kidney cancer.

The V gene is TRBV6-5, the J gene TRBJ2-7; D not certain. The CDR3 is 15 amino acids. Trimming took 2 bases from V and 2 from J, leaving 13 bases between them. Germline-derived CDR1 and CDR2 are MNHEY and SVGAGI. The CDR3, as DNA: TGTGCCAGCAGTTACAATCGGGTTCCAACCTACGAGCAGTACTTC. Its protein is CASSYNRVPTYEQYF.

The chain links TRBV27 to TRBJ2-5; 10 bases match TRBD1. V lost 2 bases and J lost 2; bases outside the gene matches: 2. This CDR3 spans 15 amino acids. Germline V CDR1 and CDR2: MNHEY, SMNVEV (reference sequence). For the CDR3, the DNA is TGTGCCAGCAGTTTAGGGACAGGGGTTCAAGAGACCCAGTACTTC. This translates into CASSLGTGVQETQYF.

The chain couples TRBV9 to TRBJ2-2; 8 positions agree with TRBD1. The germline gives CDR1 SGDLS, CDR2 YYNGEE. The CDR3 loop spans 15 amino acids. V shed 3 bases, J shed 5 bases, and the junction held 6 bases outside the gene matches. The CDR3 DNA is TGTGCCAGCAGCGACCGGACAGGGCTTACCGGGGAGCTGTTTTTT. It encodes CASSDRTGLTGELFF.

The CDR3 DNA is TGTGCCAGCAGTTACTCTAGGGCCCTTCTTCTTGCTACGCAGTATTTT. Translation gives CASSYSRALLLATQYF. V is TRBV6-5 and J is TRBJ2-3, with D hard to call. The CDR3 runs 16 residues. Germline V gene lookup returns CDR1 MNHEY and CDR2 SVGAGI. Trimming shortened V by 0 bases and J by 8 bases, and 18 bases separated the two germline ends.

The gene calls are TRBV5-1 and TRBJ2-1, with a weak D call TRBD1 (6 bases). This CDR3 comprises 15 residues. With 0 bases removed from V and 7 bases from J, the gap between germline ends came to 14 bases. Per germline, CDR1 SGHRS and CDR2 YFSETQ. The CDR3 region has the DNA TGCGCCAGCAGCTTGGAGGCGGACAGAGGAAATGAGCAGTTCTTC. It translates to CASSLEADRGNEQFF.

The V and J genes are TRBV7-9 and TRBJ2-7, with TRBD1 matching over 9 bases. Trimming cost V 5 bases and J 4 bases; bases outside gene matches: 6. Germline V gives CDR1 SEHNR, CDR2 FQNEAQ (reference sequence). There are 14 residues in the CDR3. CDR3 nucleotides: TGTGCCAGCAGCCCCCGGGACAGGGCTTACGAGCAGTACTTC. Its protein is CASSPRDRAYEQYF.

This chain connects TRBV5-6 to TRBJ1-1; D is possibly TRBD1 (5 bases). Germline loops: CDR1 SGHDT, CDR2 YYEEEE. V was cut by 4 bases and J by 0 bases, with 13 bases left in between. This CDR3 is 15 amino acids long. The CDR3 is CASSPAGGLNTEAFF. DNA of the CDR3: TGTGCCAGCAGCCCCGCCGGGGGTTTGAACACTGAAGCTTTCTTT. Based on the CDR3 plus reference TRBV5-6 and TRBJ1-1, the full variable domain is DAGVTQSPTHLIKTRGQQVTLRCSPKSGHDTVSWYQQALGQGPQFIFQYYEEEERQRGNFPDRFSGHQFPNYSSELNVNALLLGDSALYLCASSPAGGLNTEAFFGQGTRLTVV.

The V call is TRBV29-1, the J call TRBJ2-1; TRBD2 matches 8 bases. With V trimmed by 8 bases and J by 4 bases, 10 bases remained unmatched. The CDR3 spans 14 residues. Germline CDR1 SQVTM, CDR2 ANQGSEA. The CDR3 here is CSTHGGASYNEQFF. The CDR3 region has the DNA TGCAGCACACACGGGGGGGCCTCTTACAATGAGCAGTTCTTC.

CDR3 DNA: TGTGCCAGCATAAGTCAGGACAAACTTTACTACGAGCAGTACTTC. Translated, it gives CASISQDKLYYEQYF. The rearrangement links TRBV2 to TRBJ2-7, with D possibly matching TRBD1 (5 bases). CDR1 and CDR2 from the germline V gene are SNHLY and FYNNEI. The CDR3 sequence is 15 residues long. Between the trimmed V and J ends, which lost 7 bases and 3 bases, there was a span of 19 bases.

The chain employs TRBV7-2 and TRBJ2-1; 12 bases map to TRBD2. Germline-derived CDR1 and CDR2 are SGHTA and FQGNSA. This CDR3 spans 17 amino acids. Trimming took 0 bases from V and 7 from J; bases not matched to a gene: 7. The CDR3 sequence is CASSLALGLAGPNEQFF. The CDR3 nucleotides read TGTGCCAGCAGCTTAGCCCTAGGACTAGCGGGGCCAAATGAGCAGTTCTTC.

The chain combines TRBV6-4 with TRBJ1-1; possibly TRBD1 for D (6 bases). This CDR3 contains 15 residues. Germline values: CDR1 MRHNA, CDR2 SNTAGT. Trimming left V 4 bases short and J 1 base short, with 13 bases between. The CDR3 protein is CASSVSGGGNTEAFF. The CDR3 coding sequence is TGTGCCAGCAGTGTTTCGGGGGGCGGGAACACTGAAGCTTTCTTT.

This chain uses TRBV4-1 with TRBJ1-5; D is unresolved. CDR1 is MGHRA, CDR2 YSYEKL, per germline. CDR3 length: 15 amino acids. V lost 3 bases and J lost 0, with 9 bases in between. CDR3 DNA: TGCGCCAGCAGCCAGGTTTGGGGTAGCAATCAGCCCCAGCATTTT. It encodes CASSQVWGSNQPQHF.

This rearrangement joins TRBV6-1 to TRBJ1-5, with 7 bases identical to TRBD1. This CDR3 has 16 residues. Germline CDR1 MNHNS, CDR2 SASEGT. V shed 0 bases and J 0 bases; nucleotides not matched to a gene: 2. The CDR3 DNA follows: TGTGCCAGCAGTGAAGCGGGACAGTATAGCAATCAGCCCCAGCATTTT. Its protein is CASSEAGQYSNQPQHF.

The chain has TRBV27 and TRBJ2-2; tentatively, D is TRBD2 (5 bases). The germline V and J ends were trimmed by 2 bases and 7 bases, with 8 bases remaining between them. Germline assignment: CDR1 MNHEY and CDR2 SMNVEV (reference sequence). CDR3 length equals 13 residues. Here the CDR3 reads CASSLPGNGELFF. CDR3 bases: TGTGCCAGCAGTTTACCGGGGAACGGGGAGCTGTTTTTT.

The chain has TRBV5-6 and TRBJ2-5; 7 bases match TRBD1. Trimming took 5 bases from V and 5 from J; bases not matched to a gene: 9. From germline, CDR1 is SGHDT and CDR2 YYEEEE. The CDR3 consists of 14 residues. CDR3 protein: CASRPADRVETQYF. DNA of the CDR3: TGTGCCAGCAGACCTGCTGACAGGGTGGAGACCCAGTACTTC.

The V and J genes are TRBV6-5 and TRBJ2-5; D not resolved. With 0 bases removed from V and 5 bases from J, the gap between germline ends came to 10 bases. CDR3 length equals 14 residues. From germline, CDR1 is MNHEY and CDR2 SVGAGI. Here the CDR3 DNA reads TGTGCCAGCAGTTACTCACACCTCTTGGAGACCCAGTACTTC. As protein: CASSYSHLLETQYF.

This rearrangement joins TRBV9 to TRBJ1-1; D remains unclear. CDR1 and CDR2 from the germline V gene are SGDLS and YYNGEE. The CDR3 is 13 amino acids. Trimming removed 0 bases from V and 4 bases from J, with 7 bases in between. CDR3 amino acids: CASSVARGTEAFF. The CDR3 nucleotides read TGTGCCAGCAGCGTAGCTCGGGGCACTGAAGCTTTCTTT.

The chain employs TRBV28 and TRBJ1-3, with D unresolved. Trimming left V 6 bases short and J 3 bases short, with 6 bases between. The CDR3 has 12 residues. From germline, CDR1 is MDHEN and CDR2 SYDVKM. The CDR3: CASSFYGNTIYF. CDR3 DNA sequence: TGTGCCAGCAGCTTTTATGGAAACACCATATATTTT.

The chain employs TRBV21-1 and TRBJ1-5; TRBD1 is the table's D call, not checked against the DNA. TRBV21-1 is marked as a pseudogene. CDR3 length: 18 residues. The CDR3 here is CASSKSGGTGFSNQPQHF. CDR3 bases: TGTGCCAGCAGCAAAAGTGGGGGGACAGGGTTTAGCAATCAGCCCCAGCATTTT.

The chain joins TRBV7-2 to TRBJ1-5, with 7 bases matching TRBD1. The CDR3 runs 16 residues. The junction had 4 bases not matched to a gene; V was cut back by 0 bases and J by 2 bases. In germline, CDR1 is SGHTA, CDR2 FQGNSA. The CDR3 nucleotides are TGTGCCAGCAGCTTAGCGCAGGGGGATCGCAATCAGCCCCAGCATTTT. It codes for CASSLAQGDRNQPQHF.

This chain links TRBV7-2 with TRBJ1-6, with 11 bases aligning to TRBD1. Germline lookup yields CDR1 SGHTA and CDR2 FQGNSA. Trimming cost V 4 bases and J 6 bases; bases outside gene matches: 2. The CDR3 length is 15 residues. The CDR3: CASSWGTGGNSPLHF. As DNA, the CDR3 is TGTGCCAGCAGCTGGGGGACAGGGGGTAATTCACCCCTCCACTTT.

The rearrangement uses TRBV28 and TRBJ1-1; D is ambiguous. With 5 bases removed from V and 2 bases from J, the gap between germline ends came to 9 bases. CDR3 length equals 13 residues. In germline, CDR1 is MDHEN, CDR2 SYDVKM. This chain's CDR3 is CASSRRINTEAFF. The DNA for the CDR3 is TGTGCCAGCAGTCGGAGAATAAACACTGAAGCTTTCTTT.

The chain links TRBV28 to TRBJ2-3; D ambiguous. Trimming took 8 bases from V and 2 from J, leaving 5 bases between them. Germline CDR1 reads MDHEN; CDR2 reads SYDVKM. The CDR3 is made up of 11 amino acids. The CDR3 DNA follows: TGTGCCAGCTCCCTCACAGATACGCAGTATTTT. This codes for CASSLTDTQYF.

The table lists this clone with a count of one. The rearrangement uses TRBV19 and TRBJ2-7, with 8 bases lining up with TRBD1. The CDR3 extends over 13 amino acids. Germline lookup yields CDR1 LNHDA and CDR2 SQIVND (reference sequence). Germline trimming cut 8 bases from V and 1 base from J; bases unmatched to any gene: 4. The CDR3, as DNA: TGTGCCAGTTCCTACAGGGGGTCCTACGAGCAGTACTTC. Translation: CASSYRGSYEQYF.